The next 10 T cell receptor beta chains were all read from a single sample in a study of blood T cell repertoires in COVID-19. The protocol was immunoSEQ multiplex PCR, while the TCRdb copy is restricted to in-frame clones and leaves out a portion. There are about 120,000 clones in the sample; about 90% occur only once, and approximately 8.7% lies in the top ten. Source material: peripheral blood. These receptors all stem from a man aged 65 to 85 who had recovered from COVID-19.

The chain links TRBV20-1 to TRBJ1-1; tentative D call: TRBD1 (5 bases). V dropped 3 bases and J dropped 5 bases, with 13 bases sitting between them. Germline V gives CDR1 DFQATT, CDR2 SNEGSKA (reference sequence). The CDR3 covers 13 residues. In DNA, the CDR3 is TGCAGTGCTAGTGGGGCAATTGGGACTGAAGCTTTCTTT. Translating it yields CSASGAIGTEAFF.

This clone was counted between two and nine times. V usage is TRBV6-7 and J usage is TRBJ2-7; 7 bases line up with TRBD1. TRBV6-7 is an ORF, with its function uncertain. The CDR3 totals 15 residues. The V gene end was trimmed by 2 bases and the J gene end by 4 bases; junction bases not matched to a gene: 8. CDR3 residues: CASSYGTVGRYEQYF. CDR3 coding DNA: TGTGCCAGCAGTTACGGGACAGTGGGAAGGTACGAGCAGTACTTC.

This sequence joins TRBV20-1 and TRBJ2-7; TRBD2 might be the D (6 bases). Trimming removed 3 bases from V and 6 bases from J, with 12 bases in between. This CDR3 is 12 amino acids long. Germline V gene sequence: CDR1 DFQATT, CDR2 SNEGSKA (reference sequence). Here the CDR3 reads CSASRELGEQYF. CDR3 DNA sequence: TGCAGTGCTAGTCGGGAGCTTGGCGAGCAGTACTTC.

V is TRBV5-1 and J is TRBJ1-1; 8 positions agree with TRBD1. The V and J ends lost 1 base and 3 bases, in that order; junction bases with no gene match: 11. CDR3 size: 17 residues. CDR1 is SGHRS and CDR2 is YFSETQ in the germline V gene. The CDR3 nucleotides read TGCGCCAGCAGCTTGCAGGGGGCATTCAGTGGGGACACTGAAGCTTTCTTT. Translating gives CASSLQGAFSGDTEAFF.

The V and J genes are TRBV3-1 (or the pseudogene TRBV3-2) and TRBJ1-6, with D perhaps matching TRBD1 (5 bases). V lost 1 base to trimming and J lost 8 bases, with 6 bases between them. This CDR3 spans 13 amino acids. Germline loops: CDR1 LGHDT, CDR2 YNNKEL (reference sequence). The CDR3 sequence: CASSQGGHSPLHF. The CDR3 region has the DNA TGTGCCAGCAGCCAAGGGGGCCATTCACCCCTCCACTTT.

The chain employs TRBV28 and TRBJ2-2; the D gene is possibly TRBD2 (6 bases). Trimming left V 6 bases short and J 6 bases short, with 14 bases between. The V gene's germline CDR1 is MDHEN and CDR2 SYDVKM. CDR3 length equals 14 residues. CDR3 loop: CASRGGGRPGELFF. The CDR3 DNA reads TGTGCCAGCAGGGGGGGTGGGCGGCCCGGGGAGCTGTTTTTT.

This rearrangement joins TRBV7-2 to TRBJ1-1; D is ambiguous. This CDR3 has 12 residues. The germline CDR1 and CDR2 sequences are SGHTA and FQGNSA. Deletions cut 5 bases from V and 9 bases from J, with 13 bases between. The CDR3 DNA is TGTGCCAGCAGCAATGTCCGGACTCAAGCTTTCTTT. Amino acid sequence: CASSNVRTQAFF.

Comments on this clone: Other DNA sequences in the sample encode the same CDR3. This rearrangement joins TRBV18 to TRBJ2-1; TRBD1 aligns across 9 bases. CDR1 and CDR2 from the germline V gene are KGHSH and LQKENI. This CDR3 region has 15 residues. With V trimmed by 2 bases and J by 1 base, 0 bases remained unmatched. The CDR3 reads CASSPGTGSYNEQFF. As DNA, the CDR3 is TGTGCCAGCTCACCAGGGACAGGGTCCTACAATGAGCAGTTCTTC.

The chain is built from TRBV6-5 and TRBJ2-3; D is perhaps TRBD2 (5 bases). Trimming shortened V by 10 bases and J by 2 bases, and 16 bases separated the two germline ends. Looked up from germline, CDR1 is MNHEY and CDR2 is SVGAGI. The CDR3 covers 14 residues. The CDR3 protein is CATEAIDHTDTQYF. CDR3 nucleotides: TGTGCCACGGAGGCGATAGACCACACAGATACGCAGTATTTT.

The DNA of the CDR3 is TGCGCCAGCAGCCAGGGGCAGCAGGACGGGTGGCCCCAGCATTTT. Amino acid sequence: CASSQGQQDGWPQHF. The chain uses TRBV4-1 and TRBJ1-5; possibly TRBD1 for D (5 bases). This CDR3 has 15 amino acids. V lost 3 bases and J 9 bases, leaving 18 bases between the germline ends. The germline V gene encodes CDR1 MGHRA and CDR2 YSYEKL.